A selection of T cell receptor beta chains follows, all from one sample in a study of radiotherapy plus CTLA-4 blockade in lung cancer. Clones were sequenced by immunoSEQ multiplex PCR, and TCRdb holds only the in-frame ones, with some missing. The sample includes 26,000 or so clones, about 79% of them seen just once. The sample was peripheral blood, taken from a patient treated with radiotherapy plus ipilimumab. Source of these receptors: a human donor with non-small cell lung cancer that progressed on radiotherapy plus ipilimumab. Both conserved end residues are part of each CDR3. Fields, in order: clone size, D gene, J gene, V gene, CDR3 protein, CDR3 DNA. The D gene is left open where the match is weak. Only some rows state a clone size, as once, few, many or a class for expanded clones.

size: -
D: -
J: TRBJ2-7
V: TRBV6-5
CDR3: CASTKGLNYEQYF
DNA: TGTGCCAGCACCAAGGGACTCAACTACGAGCAGTACTTC

size: -
D: TRBD1
J: TRBJ2-7
V: TRBV7-8
CDR3: CASSLALRQGPSF
DNA: TGTGCCAGCAGCTTAGCGTTACGACAGGGACCCTCATTC

size: -
D: TRBD1
J: TRBJ1-2
V: TRBV7-2
CDR3: CASTLTLDRGPYGYTF
DNA: TGTGCCAGCACCCTGACCTTAGACAGGGGGCCCTATGGCTACACCTTC

size: -
D: -
J: TRBJ1-2
V: TRBV7-9
CDR3: CASSWWGRTYGYTF
DNA: TGTGCCAGCAGCTGGTGGGGACGTACCTATGGCTACACCTTC

size: -
D: -
J: TRBJ2-7
V: TRBV7-9
CDR3: CASSLVQGGSRSYEQYF
DNA: TGTGCCAGCAGCTTAGTACAGGGAGGGTCAAGGTCCTACGAGCAGTACTTC

size: -
D: -
J: TRBJ1-1
V: TRBV28
CDR3: CASSLSGETEAFF
DNA: TGTGCCAGCAGTTTATCAGGGGAGACTGAAGCTTTCTTT

size: -
D: -
J: TRBJ1-5
V: TRBV6-1
CDR3: CASSEARMGQPQHF
DNA: TGTGCCAGCAGTGAAGCAAGGATGGGCCAGCCCCAGCATTTT

size: once
D: -
J: TRBJ1-2
V: TRBV7-9
CDR3: CASSLDRIGQNYGYTF
DNA: TGTGCCAGCAGCTTAGATAGGATCGGACAGAACTATGGCTACACCTTC

size: once
D: -
J: TRBJ1-3
V: TRBV19
CDR3: CASSIKGTGNTIYF
DNA: TGTGCCAGTAGTATAAAGGGGACCGGAAACACCATATATTTT

size: -
D: TRBD1
J: TRBJ2-2
V: TRBV10-3
CDR3: CAISESQTGVRTGELFF
DNA: TGTGCCATCAGTGAGTCTCAGACAGGGGTGCGAACCGGGGAGCTGTTTTTT

size: once
D: -
J: TRBJ2-1
V: TRBV29-1
CDR3: CSVDGTGSYNEQFF
DNA: TGCAGCGTTGATGGAACAGGGTCCTACAATGAGCAGTTCTTC

size: once
D: TRBD2
J: TRBJ2-1
V: TRBV29-1
CDR3: CSVEREHPYNEQFF
DNA: TGCAGCGTTGAGCGGGAGCATCCCTACAATGAGCAGTTCTTC

size: once
D: -
J: TRBJ1-5
V: TRBV4-2
CDR3: CASSQEGGTYQPQHF
DNA: TGTGCCAGCAGCCAAGAGGGAGGGACCTATCAGCCCCAGCATTTT

size: few
D: TRBD1
J: TRBJ1-4
V: TRBV6-5
CDR3: CASSATGEANEKLFF
DNA: TGTGCCAGCAGTGCAACAGGGGAGGCTAATGAAAAACTGTTTTTT

size: -
D: TRBD2
J: TRBJ2-5
V: TRBV30
CDR3: CAWRRLAVFETQYF
DNA: TGTGCCTGGAGGAGACTAGCGGTTTTTGAGACCCAGTACTTC

size: -
D: -
J: TRBJ2-3
V: TRBV28
CDR3: CASSPGTRQDTQYF
DNA: TGTGCCAGCAGTCCCGGGACAAGACAGGATACGCAGTATTTT

size: once
D: -
J: TRBJ2-2
V: TRBV19
CDR3: CASSIGGAGELFF
DNA: TGTGCCAGTAGTATTGGGGGTGCCGGGGAGCTGTTTTTT

size: -
D: -
J: TRBJ2-3
V: TRBV19
CDR3: CASSRSGITDTQYF
DNA: TGTGCCAGTAGTAGAAGCGGCATCACAGATACGCAGTATTTT

size: -
D: TRBD1
J: TRBJ2-5
V: TRBV6-6
CDR3: CASSYWDRAETQYF
DNA: TGTGCCAGCAGTTACTGGGACAGGGCAGAGACCCAGTACTTC

size: -
D: -
J: TRBJ2-7
V: TRBV7-8
CDR3: CASSWGLETGEQYF
DNA: TGTGCCAGCAGCTGGGGACTGGAAACGGGCGAGCAGTACTTC

size: once
D: -
J: TRBJ2-7
V: TRBV11-2
CDR3: CASSSQEVPGLEYEQYF
DNA: TGTGCCAGCAGCTCACAGGAGGTTCCCGGTTTAGAGTACGAGCAGTACTTC

size: once
D: TRBD2
J: TRBJ2-4
V: TRBV6-5
CDR3: CASSSSGRQNIQYF
DNA: TGTGCCAGCAGTTCTAGCGGGAGGCAGAACATTCAGTACTTC

size: -
D: -
J: TRBJ2-3
V: TRBV5-5
CDR3: CASSPHPIRDQRSSTDTQYF
DNA: TGTGCCAGCAGTCCTCATCCCATCCGGGACCAACGATCTAGCACAGATACGCAGTATTTT

size: -
D: -
J: TRBJ2-5
V: TRBV13
CDR3: CASSPPTPETQYF
DNA: TGTGCCAGCAGCCCTCCCACTCCAGAGACCCAGTACTTC

size: -
D: -
J: TRBJ2-7
V: TRBV5-1
CDR3: CASSQRLGGSNEQYF
DNA: TGCGCCAGCAGCCAGAGGTTAGGGGGATCCAACGAGCAGTACTTC

size: -
D: TRBD1
J: TRBJ1-2
V: TRBV2
CDR3: CASIPSYGTALGLYGYTF
DNA: TGTGCCAGCATCCCCTCTTACGGGACAGCTCTAGGTCTCTATGGCTACACCTTC

size: once
D: TRBD1
J: TRBJ2-7
V: TRBV19
CDR3: CASSDRDRGHEQYF
DNA: TGTGCCAGTAGTGACCGGGACAGGGGTCACGAGCAGTACTTC

size: once
D: -
J: TRBJ1-2
V: TRBV5-6
CDR3: CASSLAGGRKDGYTF
DNA: TGTGCCAGCAGCTTGGCCGGGGGGAGGAAGGATGGCTACACCTTC

size: -
D: -
J: TRBJ2-1
V: TRBV6-1
CDR3: CASSEPGPHEQFF
DNA: TGTGCCAGCAGTGAGCCAGGGCCCCATGAGCAGTTCTTC

size: -
D: -
J: TRBJ2-5
V: TRBV28
CDR3: CASSLEGLETQYF
DNA: TGTGCCAGCAGTTTGGAAGGGTTAGAGACCCAGTACTTC

size: once
D: TRBD1
J: TRBJ2-7
V: TRBV7-6
CDR3: CASSKDRGYTYEQYF
DNA: TGTGCCAGCAGCAAGGACAGGGGGTATACCTACGAGCAGTACTTC

size: -
D: TRBD2
J: TRBJ2-1
V: TRBV29-1
CDR3: CSVEPSGVINEQFF
DNA: TGCAGCGTCGAACCTAGCGGGGTCATCAATGAGCAGTTCTTC